This T cell receptor (beta chain) originates from a study of response to subunit inactivated influenza vaccine. Using its own MiXCR run on the RT-PCR reads, TCRdb lists one record per CDR3 protein. This sample has just over 300,000 distinct CDR3 sequences, with approximately 21% found just once. A word on this clonotype: What it binds is not known.

Study-wide findings and caveats: T cells newly recruited by each seasonal influenza vaccination are few, the authors suggested.

The specimen was PBMCs from blood, collected approximately 20 months after vaccination. The clonotype was recovered from a man aged 50 to 69 who received an inactivated influenza vaccine.

This chain's CDR3 is CSAGGHGYTF. The DNA for the CDR3 is TGCAGTGCTGGAGGACACGGCTACACCTTC. The rearrangement uses TRBV20-1 and TRBJ1-2; D might be TRBD1 (5 bases). Trimming stripped 5 bases from V and 8 bases from J, with 9 bases between. CDR3 length: 10 amino acids. Germline CDR1 and CDR2: DFQATT and SNEGSKA (reference sequence).